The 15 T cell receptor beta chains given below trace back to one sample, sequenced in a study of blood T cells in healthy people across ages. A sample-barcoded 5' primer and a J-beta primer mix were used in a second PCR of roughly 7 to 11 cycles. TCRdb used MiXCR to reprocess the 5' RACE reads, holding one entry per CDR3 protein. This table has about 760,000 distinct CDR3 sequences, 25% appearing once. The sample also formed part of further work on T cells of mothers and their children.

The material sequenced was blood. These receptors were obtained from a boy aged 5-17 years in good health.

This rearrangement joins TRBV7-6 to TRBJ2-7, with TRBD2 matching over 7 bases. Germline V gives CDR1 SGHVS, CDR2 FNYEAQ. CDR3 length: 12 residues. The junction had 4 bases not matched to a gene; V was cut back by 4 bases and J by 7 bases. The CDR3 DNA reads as TGTGCCAGCAGCTGGGACGGGAGGGAGCAGTACTTC. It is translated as CASSWDGREQYF. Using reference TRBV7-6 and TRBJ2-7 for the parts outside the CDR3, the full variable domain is GAGVSQSPRYKVTKRGQDVALRCDPISGHVSLYWYRQALGQGPEFLTYFNYEAQQDKSGLPNDRFSAERPEGSISTLTIQRTEQRDSAMYRCASSWDGREQYFGPGTRLTVT.

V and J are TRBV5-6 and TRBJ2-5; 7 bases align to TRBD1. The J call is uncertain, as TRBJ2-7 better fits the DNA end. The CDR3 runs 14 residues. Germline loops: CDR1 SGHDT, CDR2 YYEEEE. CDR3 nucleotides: TGTGCCAGCAGCTTTGGACAGGTGACCTACGAGCAGTACTTC. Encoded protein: CASSFGQVTYEQYF.

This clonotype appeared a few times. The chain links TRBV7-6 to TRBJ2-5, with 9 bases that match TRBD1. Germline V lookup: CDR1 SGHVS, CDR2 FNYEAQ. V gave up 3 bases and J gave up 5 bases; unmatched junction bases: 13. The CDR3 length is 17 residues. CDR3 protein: CASSFTLLDRGSETQYF. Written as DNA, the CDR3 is TGTGCCAGCAGCTTTACCCTCCTGGACAGGGGAAGCGAGACCCAGTACTTC.

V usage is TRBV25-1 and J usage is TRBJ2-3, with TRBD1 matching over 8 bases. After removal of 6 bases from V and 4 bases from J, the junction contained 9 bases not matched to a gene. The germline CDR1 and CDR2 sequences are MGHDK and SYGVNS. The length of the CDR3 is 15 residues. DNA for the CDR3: TGTGCCAGCAGCGCCCCAGGGGGCGCGGCAGATACGCAGTATTTT. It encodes CASSAPGGAADTQYF. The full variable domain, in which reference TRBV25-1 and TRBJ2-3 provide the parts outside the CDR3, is EADIYQTPRYLVIGTGKKITLECSQTMGHDKMYWYQQDPGMELHLIHYSYGVNSTEKGDLSSESTVSRIRTEHFPLTLESARPSHTSQYLCASSAPGGAADTQYFGPGTRLTVL.

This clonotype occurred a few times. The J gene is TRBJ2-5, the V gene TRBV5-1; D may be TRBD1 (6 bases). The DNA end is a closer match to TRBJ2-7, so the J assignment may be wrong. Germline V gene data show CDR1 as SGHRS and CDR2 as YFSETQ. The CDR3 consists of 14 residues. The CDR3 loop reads CASTLDDRLYEQYF. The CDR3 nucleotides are TGCGCCAGCACCCTGGACGACAGGCTCTACGAGCAGTACTTC.

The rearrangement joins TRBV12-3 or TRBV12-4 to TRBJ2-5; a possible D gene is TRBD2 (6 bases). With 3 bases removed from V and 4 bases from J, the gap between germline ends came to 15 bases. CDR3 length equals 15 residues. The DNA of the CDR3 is TGTGCCAGCAGTTTGGTCGGGACTCGGGCAGAGACCCAGTACTTC. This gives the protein CASSLVGTRAETQYF.

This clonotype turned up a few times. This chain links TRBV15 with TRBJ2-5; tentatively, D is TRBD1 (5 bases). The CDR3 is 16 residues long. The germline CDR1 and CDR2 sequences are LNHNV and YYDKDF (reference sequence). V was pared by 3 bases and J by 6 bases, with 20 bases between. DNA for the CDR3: TGTGCCACCAGCAGGACCGGAGAAGGGGAAGTAAAGACCCAGTACTTC. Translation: CATSRTGEGEVKTQYF.

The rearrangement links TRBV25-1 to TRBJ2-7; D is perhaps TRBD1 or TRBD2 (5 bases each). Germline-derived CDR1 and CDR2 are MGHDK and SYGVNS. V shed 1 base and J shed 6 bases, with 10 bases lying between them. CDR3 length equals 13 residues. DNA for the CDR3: TGTGCCAGCAGTGAATGGGGCGCGGGCGAGCAGTACTTC. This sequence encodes CASSEWGAGEQYF.

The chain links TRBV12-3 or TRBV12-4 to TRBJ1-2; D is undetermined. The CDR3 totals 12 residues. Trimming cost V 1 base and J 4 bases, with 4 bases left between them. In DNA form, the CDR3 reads TGTGCCAGCAGTTTAGAAGTCTATGGCTACACCTTC. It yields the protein CASSLEVYGYTF.

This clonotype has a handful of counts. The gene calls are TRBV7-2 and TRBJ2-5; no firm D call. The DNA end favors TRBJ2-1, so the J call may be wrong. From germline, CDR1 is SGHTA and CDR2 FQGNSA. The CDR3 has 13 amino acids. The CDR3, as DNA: TGTGCCAGCAGCCCCGGGCGTGTCTATGAGCAGTTCTTC. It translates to CASSPGRVYEQFF.

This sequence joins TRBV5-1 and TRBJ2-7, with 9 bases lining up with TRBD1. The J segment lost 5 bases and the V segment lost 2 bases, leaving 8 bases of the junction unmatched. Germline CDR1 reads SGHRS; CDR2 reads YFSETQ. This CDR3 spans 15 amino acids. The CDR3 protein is CASSFDGTGPDEQYF. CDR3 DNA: TGCGCCAGCAGCTTCGATGGGACAGGGCCCGACGAGCAGTACTTC.

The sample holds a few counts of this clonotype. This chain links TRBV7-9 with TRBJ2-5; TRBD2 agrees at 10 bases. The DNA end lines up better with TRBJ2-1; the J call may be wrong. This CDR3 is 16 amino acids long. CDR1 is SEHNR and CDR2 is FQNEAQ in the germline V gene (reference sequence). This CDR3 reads CASSLVRTSGLGEQFF. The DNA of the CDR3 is TGTGCCAGCAGCTTAGTTCGGACTAGCGGACTGGGTGAGCAGTTCTTC.

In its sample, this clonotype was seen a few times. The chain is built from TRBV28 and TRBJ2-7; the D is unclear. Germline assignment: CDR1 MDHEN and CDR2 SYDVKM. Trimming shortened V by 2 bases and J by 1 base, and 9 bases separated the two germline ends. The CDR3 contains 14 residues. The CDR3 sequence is CASSLPVGSYEQYF. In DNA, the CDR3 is TGTGCCAGCAGTTTACCGGTCGGATCCTACGAGCAGTACTTC.

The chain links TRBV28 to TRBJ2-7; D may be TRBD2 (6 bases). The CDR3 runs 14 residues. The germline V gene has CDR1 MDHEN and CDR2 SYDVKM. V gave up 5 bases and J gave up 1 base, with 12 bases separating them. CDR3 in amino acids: CASSQLEGSYEQYF. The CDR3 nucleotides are TGTGCCAGCAGTCAGTTGGAGGGTTCCTACGAGCAGTACTTC. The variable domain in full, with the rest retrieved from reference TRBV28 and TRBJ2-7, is DVKVTQSSRYLVKRTGEKVFLECVQDMDHENMFWYRQDPGLGLRLIYFSYDVKMKEKGDIPEGYSVSREKKERFSLILESASTNQTSMYLCASSQLEGSYEQYFGPGTRLTVT.

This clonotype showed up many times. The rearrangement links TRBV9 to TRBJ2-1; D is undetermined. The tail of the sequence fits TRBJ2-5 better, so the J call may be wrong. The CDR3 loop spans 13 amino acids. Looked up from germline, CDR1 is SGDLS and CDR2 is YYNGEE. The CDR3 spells CASSASVGETQYF. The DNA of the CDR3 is TGTGCCAGCAGCGCCTCGGTGGGGGAGACCCAGTACTTC.